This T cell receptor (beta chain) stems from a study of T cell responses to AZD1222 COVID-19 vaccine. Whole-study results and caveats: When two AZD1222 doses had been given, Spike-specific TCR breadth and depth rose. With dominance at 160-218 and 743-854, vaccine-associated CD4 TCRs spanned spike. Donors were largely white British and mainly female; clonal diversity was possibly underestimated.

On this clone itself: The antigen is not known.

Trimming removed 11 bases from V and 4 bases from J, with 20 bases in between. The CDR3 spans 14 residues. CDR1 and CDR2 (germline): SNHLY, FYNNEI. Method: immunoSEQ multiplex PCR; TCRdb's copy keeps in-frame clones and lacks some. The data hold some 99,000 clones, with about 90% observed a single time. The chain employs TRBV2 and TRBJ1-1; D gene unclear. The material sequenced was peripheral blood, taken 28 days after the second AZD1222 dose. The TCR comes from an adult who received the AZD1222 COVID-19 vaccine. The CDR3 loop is CAEGSSRGGTEAFF. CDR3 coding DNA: TGTGCCGAGGGAAGTTCGCGGGGTGGCACTGAAGCTTTCTTT.